This TCR beta chain was sequenced during a study of T cells after yellow fever vaccination. The CDR3 runs 14 residues. V shed 6 bases and J 1 base; nucleotides not matched to a gene: 4. The V gene's germline CDR1 is DFQATT and CDR2 SNEGSKA (reference sequence). This clonotype was seen more than once but under ten times. Each CDR3 protein gets one entry after TCRdb re-called the 5' RACE reads with MiXCR. The sample has hundreds of thousands of distinct CDR3 sequences, around 12% seen once. The sequence derives from a man aged 25-45 years who received the YFV17D yellow fever vaccine. V gene TRBV20-1 combines with J gene TRBJ2-5, with 11 bases identical to TRBD2. Here the sequenced sample was PBMCs, taken on the day of the yellow fever booster vaccination. The chain's CDR3 is CSAPTSGSQETQYF. CDR3 nucleotides: TGCAGTGCACCTACTAGCGGGAGCCAAGAGACCCAGTACTTC.